These 23 T cell receptor beta chains were all obtained from the same sample, sequenced in a study of T-cell reconstitution after alpha-beta-depleted transplantation in children. For TCRbeta, the library was prepared with unique molecular identifiers. TCRdb independently ran MiXCR on the PCR reads; one entry per CDR3 protein. This sample has roughly 400,000 distinct CDR3 sequences, with roughly 21% found just once. The sequenced sample was PBMCs from the stem cell graft donor, obtained from the stem cell graft. The receptors here all came from a human donor who donated a stem cell graft to a child with acute myeloid leukemia.

This chain links TRBV7-9 with TRBJ2-5; no definite D call. The V and J ends lost 5 bases and 6 bases respectively, with 10 bases between them. Germline V lookup: CDR1 SEHNR, CDR2 FQNEAQ (reference sequence). The length of the CDR3 is 12 residues. CDR3 sequence (DNA): TGTGCCAGCAGCCCAAGTGTGCAGACCCAGTACTTC. Protein: CASSPSVQTQYF.

J is TRBJ2-7 and V is TRBV6-5; D is perhaps TRBD1 (6 bases). Germline V gives CDR1 MNHEY, CDR2 SVGAGI. The CDR3 loop spans 15 amino acids. The germline V and J ends were trimmed by 4 bases and 6 bases, with 19 bases remaining between them. This chain's CDR3 is CASSSLVLQGAEQYF. The CDR3 region has the DNA TGTGCCAGCAGTTCCCTAGTTTTACAGGGAGCCGAGCAGTACTTC.

This clonotype was counted a few times. The V and J genes are TRBV5-6 and TRBJ1-1; D is uncertain. Deletions cut 4 bases from V and 0 bases from J, with 10 bases between. The CDR3 covers 14 residues. The germline gives CDR1 SGHDT, CDR2 YYEEEE. The CDR3 region is CASSRDGMNTEAFF. CDR3 DNA: TGTGCCAGCAGCAGAGACGGAATGAACACTGAAGCTTTCTTT.

A few counts support this clonotype. The V and J genes are TRBV20-1 and TRBJ2-7; unclear D gene. Trimming pared 3 bases from V and 5 bases from J, leaving 11 bases between. The CDR3 extends over 12 amino acids. Germline V gene sequence: CDR1 DFQATT, CDR2 SNEGSKA (reference sequence). For the CDR3, the DNA is TGCAGTGCTAGCCCTGGGCCAAACGAGCAGTACTTC. Amino acid sequence: CSASPGPNEQYF.

This clonotype was seen more than once but under ten times. Sequence at one end of the junction differs from germline and may be a read error. The V call is TRBV12-3 or TRBV12-4, the J call TRBJ2-3; 9 nucleotides align to TRBD1. The CDR3 has 16 residues. In DNA form, the CDR3 reads TGTGCCAGCAGCTTAGCCGGGACAGGGAGCACAGATACGCAGTATTTT. Its translation is CASSLAGTGSTDTQYF.

The genes are TRBV28 and TRBJ2-3, with D tentatively TRBD1 (6 bases). The V end lost 5 bases, the J end lost 4 bases, and 10 bases lay between the germline ends. This CDR3 has 13 amino acids. The germline V gene encodes CDR1 MDHEN and CDR2 SYDVKM. The CDR3 loop reads CASSGQGPDTQYF. The CDR3 nucleotides are TGTGCCAGCAGTGGGCAGGGGCCAGATACGCAGTATTTT.

In DNA, the CDR3 is TGCGCCAGCAGCATGACTAGCGGGAGTATCTACGAGCAGTACTTC. This gives the protein CASSMTSGSIYEQYF. The chain is built from TRBV5-1 and TRBJ2-7; 12 nucleotides agree with TRBD2. The germline gives CDR1 SGHRS, CDR2 YFSETQ. The CDR3 has 15 amino acids. The ends lost 4 bases at V and 3 bases at J; junction bases unmatched: 5.

This clonotype turned up a few times. The chain couples TRBV5-1 to TRBJ2-3; D possibly corresponds to TRBD2 (6 bases). The V gene's germline CDR1 is SGHRS and CDR2 YFSETQ. Trimming took off 0 bases at V and 5 bases at J, with 10 bases between the two ends. The CDR3 extends over 14 amino acids. The CDR3 spells CASSLDSGRDTQYF. The CDR3 nucleotides read TGCGCCAGCAGCTTGGATAGCGGAAGAGATACGCAGTATTTT. The full variable domain, its missing parts supplied by reference TRBV5-1 and TRBJ2-3, is KAGVTQTPRYLIKTRGQQVTLSCSPISGHRSVSWYQQTPGQGLQFLFEYFSETQRNKGNFPGRFSGRQFSNSRSEMNVSTLELGDSALYLCASSLDSGRDTQYFGPGTRLTVL.

The J gene is TRBJ1-1, the V gene TRBV24-1; TRBD1 might be the D (5 bases). Trimming took off 3 bases at V and 7 bases at J, with 17 bases between the two ends. This CDR3 comprises 15 residues. CDR1 KGHDR and CDR2 SFDVKD come from the germline V gene. The CDR3 DNA reads TGTGCCACCAGTGATGCAAGAACAGGTTCCAATGAAGCTTTCTTT. The encoded protein is CATSDARTGSNEAFF.

In its sample, this clonotype was seen a few times. The rearrangement joins TRBV20-1 to TRBJ1-5, with TRBD1 as a possible D gene (6 bases). The CDR3 is 14 amino acids. Looked up from germline, CDR1 is DFQATT and CDR2 is SNEGSKA (reference sequence). V lost 4 bases and J 3 bases, leaving 13 bases between the germline ends. CDR3 in amino acids: CSAKGGLINQPQHF. The CDR3 bases are TGCAGTGCTAAGGGGGGGCTTATCAATCAGCCCCAGCATTTT.

This clonotype was seen repeatedly, ten times or more. CDR3 coding DNA: TGCAGTGCTCCTGACTATGGCTACACCTTC. Its protein product is CSAPDYGYTF. This sequence joins TRBV20-1 and TRBJ1-2; D gene unclear. The CDR3 runs 10 residues. The germline V gene has CDR1 DFQATT and CDR2 SNEGSKA (reference sequence). The ends were cut back, 5 bases at V and 3 bases at J, with 4 bases in the middle.

The gene calls are TRBV27 and TRBJ2-6; unclear D gene. The CDR3 consists of 13 residues. Trimming cost V 5 bases and J 3 bases, with 5 bases left between them. Germline values: CDR1 MNHEY, CDR2 SMNVEV (reference sequence). The CDR3 spells CASSIGGANVLTF. DNA of the CDR3: TGTGCCAGCAGTATCGGTGGGGCCAACGTCCTGACTTTC.

The chain uses TRBV10-3 and TRBJ2-1, with D maybe TRBD2 (5 bases). The CDR3 has 13 residues. Germline V gene lookup returns CDR1 ENHRY and CDR2 SYGVKD. The ends were cut back, 2 bases at V and 13 bases at J, with 15 bases in the middle. The CDR3 bases are TGTGCCATCAGTGAGGATTCCCGGACTCCTCAGTTCTTC. This sequence encodes CAISEDSRTPQFF.

The chain recombines TRBV6-5 with TRBJ2-2, with 8 bases aligning to TRBD2. The CDR3 is made up of 19 amino acids. CDR1 is MNHEY, CDR2 SVGAGI, per germline. J gave up 1 base and V 4 bases, and 14 bases lay outside the gene matches. CDR3 sequence: CASSSRGSGRGGNTGELFF. As DNA, the CDR3 is TGTGCCAGCAGTTCCCGCGGGAGCGGGAGAGGCGGGAACACCGGGGAGCTGTTTTTT.

The CDR3 DNA reads as TGCGCCAGCAGCTTGGCGGCAGGGAGGGATGAGCAGTTCTTC. Amino acid sequence: CASSLAAGRDEQFF. The V and J genes are TRBV5-1 and TRBJ2-1; 7 bases match TRBD2. Germline V CDR1 and CDR2: SGHRS, YFSETQ. V lost 0 bases, J lost 8 bases, and 5 bases stayed unmatched. The CDR3 consists of 14 residues.

A few counts support this clonotype. The chain links TRBV9 to TRBJ2-5; D is uncertain. Trimming took off 4 bases at V and 4 bases at J, with 20 bases between the two ends. Germline CDR1 SGDLS, CDR2 YYNGEE. This CDR3 spans 16 amino acids. CDR3 DNA: TGTGCCAGCAGCACCCAACCCGACTTGCGAGGAGAGACCCAGTACTTC. Translating it yields CASSTQPDLRGETQYF.

This chain connects TRBV15 to TRBJ2-3; TRBD2 matches at 10 bases. V shed 0 bases and J 0 bases; nucleotides not matched to a gene: 12. Germline V gives CDR1 LNHNV, CDR2 YYDKDF (reference sequence). The CDR3 spans 20 residues. CDR3 nucleotides: TGTGCCACCAGCAGAGATGAGTCTAGCGGGGGAACCTCTAGCACAGATACGCAGTATTTT. Translated, it gives CATSRDESSGGTSSTDTQYF.

This clonotype occurred a few times. The chain carries TRBV4-1 and TRBJ2-7; D might be TRBD2 (5 bases). Germline CDR1 MGHRA, CDR2 YSYEKL. The V end was cut by 3 bases, the J end by 0 bases, with 9 bases between. This CDR3 is 14 amino acids long. The CDR3 DNA reads as TGCGCCAGCAGCCAGTCGGGATTCTCCTACGAGCAGTACTTC. Its protein product is CASSQSGFSYEQYF.

CDR3 nucleotide sequence: TGTGCCATCGGCAACAAAACCGAGCAGTACTTC. Translating gives CAIGNKTEQYF. This chain joins TRBV10-3 and TRBJ2-7; D gene unclear. Germline-derived CDR1 and CDR2 are ENHRY and SYGVKD. The CDR3 has 11 residues. Trimming stripped 8 bases from V and 6 bases from J, with 11 bases between.

The J gene is TRBJ2-5, the V gene TRBV5-1; 7 bases are shared with TRBD2. CDR1 and CDR2 from the germline V gene are SGHRS and YFSETQ. The CDR3 covers 14 residues. The V gene end was trimmed by 0 bases and the J gene end by 4 bases; junction bases not matched to a gene: 3. The CDR3 DNA follows: TGCGCCAGCAGCTTGGGTCGACTAGCAGAGACCCAGTACTTC. Amino acids: CASSLGRLAETQYF.

This clonotype has only a few counts. In DNA form, the CDR3 reads TGTGCCAGCAGTTTGATGGCAGGGGCAAGCTCCTACAATGAGCAGTTCTTC. Translated, it gives CASSLMAGASSYNEQFF. The genes are TRBV12-3 or TRBV12-4 and TRBJ2-1, with D tentatively TRBD1 (6 bases). The CDR3 loop spans 17 amino acids. V was trimmed by 3 bases and J by 0 bases, leaving 15 bases between them.

The rearrangement uses TRBV28 and TRBJ2-7, with D perhaps matching TRBD2 (6 bases). V was clipped by 4 bases and J by 2 bases, with 18 bases between them. This CDR3 contains 16 residues. In germline, CDR1 is MDHEN, CDR2 SYDVKM. The CDR3 protein is CASSSPAGRGTYEQYF. The CDR3 DNA reads TGTGCCAGCAGTTCCCCTGCGGGACGTGGTACCTACGAGCAGTACTTC.

The rearrangement joins TRBV11-2 to TRBJ2-3; D is uncertain. V lost 2 bases and J 5 bases, leaving 11 bases between the germline ends. The CDR3 length is 14 residues. Germline assignment: CDR1 SGHAT and CDR2 FQNNGV. This chain's CDR3 is CASSLKGKQDTQYF. The CDR3 bases are TGTGCCAGCAGCTTAAAGGGTAAACAAGATACGCAGTATTTT.